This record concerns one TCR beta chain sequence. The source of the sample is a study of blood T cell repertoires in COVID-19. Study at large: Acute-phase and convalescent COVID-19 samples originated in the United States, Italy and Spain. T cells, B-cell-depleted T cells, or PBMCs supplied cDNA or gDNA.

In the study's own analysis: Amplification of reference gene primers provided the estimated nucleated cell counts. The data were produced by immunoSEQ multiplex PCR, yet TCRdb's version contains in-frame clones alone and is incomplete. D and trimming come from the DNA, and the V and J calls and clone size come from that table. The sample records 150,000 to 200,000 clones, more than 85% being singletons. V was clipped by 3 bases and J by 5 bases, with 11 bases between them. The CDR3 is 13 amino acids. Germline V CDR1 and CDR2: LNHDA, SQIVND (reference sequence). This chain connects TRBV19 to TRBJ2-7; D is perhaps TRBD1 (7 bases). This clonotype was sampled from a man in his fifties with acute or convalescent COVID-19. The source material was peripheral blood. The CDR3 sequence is CASSMEGADEQYF. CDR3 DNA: TGTGCCAGTAGTATGGAGGGGGCGGACGAGCAGTACTTC.